This T cell receptor beta chain was recovered during a study of cytomegalovirus exposure and HLA in healthy donors. In regard to this clone: Its antigen remains unidentified. Mismatch with germline at one junction end may stem from a read error.

Whole-study findings and limits: Listed as cytomegalovirus-associated were over 150 TCR beta chains. Later on, analysis showed that most CMV-associated TCR beta chains appeared to be HLA-restricted. Earlier analysis yielded a pattern in which most TCR beta V segments were productive about 90% or about 30% of the time.

PCR primers comprised 60 Vbeta and 13 Jbeta primers. Original methodology: Approximately 11 million of the approximately 80 million unique TCR beta chains counted in a later analysis were shared. Here immunoSEQ multiplex PCR was the method, and the copy in TCRdb shows in-frame clones only, minus some. V and J calls and clone size are given by that table; D and trimming were obtained from the DNA. This repertoire shows 120,000 or so clones, over 60% found once; its top ten account for under 1.2%. This CDR3 has 12 amino acids. Germline V gene data show CDR1 as SEHNR and CDR2 as FQNEAQ (reference sequence).

The sample was PBMCs. V and J are TRBV7-9 and TRBJ1-4; D is ambiguous. The clonotype was recovered from a human donor in good health. The CDR3 spells CSSSFDTEKLFF. The CDR3 bases are TGTTCCAGCAGCTTCGACACTGAAAAACTGTTTTTT.